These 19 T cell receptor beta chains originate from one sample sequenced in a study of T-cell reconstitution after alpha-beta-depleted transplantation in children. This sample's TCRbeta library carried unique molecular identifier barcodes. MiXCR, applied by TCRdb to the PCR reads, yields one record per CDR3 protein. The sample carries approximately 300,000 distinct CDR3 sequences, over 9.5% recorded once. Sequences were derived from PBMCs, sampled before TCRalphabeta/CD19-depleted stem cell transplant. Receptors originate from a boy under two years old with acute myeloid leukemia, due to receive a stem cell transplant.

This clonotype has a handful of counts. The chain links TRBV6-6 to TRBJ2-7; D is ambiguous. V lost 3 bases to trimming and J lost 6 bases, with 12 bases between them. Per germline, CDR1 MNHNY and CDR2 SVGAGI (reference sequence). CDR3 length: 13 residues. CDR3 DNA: TGTGCCAGCAGTTATTCATCTCCTTCCGAGCAGTACTTC. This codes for CASSYSSPSEQYF.

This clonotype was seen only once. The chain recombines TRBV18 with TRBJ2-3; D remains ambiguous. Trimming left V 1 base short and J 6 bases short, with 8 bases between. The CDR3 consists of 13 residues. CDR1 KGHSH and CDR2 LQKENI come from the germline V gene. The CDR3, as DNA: TGTGCCAGCTCACCACTGACCGCCGATACGCAGTATTTT. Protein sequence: CASSPLTADTQYF.

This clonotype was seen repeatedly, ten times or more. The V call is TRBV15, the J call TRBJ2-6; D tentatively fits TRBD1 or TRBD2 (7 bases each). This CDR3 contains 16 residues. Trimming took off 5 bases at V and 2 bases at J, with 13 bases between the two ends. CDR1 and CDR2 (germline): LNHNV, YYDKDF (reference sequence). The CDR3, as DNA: TGTGCCACCAGCTGGGGAGGGGGCACTGGGGCCAACGTCCTGACTTTC. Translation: CATSWGGGTGANVLTF.

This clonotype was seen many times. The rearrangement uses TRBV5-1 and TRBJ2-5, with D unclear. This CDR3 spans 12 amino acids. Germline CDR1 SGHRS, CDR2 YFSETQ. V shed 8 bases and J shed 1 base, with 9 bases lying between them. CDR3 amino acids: CASRVPQETQYF. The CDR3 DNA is TGCGCCAGTCGGGTGCCCCAAGAGACCCAGTACTTC.

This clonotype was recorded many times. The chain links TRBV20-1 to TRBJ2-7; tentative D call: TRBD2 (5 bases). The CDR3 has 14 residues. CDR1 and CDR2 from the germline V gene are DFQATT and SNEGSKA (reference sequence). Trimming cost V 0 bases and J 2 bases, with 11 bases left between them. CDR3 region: CSARDGKRTYEQYF. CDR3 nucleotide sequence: TGCAGTGCTAGAGATGGAAAGCGGACCTACGAGCAGTACTTC.

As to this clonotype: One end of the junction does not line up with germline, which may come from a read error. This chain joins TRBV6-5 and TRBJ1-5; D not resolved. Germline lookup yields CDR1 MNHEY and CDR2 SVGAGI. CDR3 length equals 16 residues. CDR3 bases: TGTGCCAGCTGTTACTCGAGGACGATGAACAATCAGCCCCAGCATTTT. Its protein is CASCYSRTMNNQPQHF.

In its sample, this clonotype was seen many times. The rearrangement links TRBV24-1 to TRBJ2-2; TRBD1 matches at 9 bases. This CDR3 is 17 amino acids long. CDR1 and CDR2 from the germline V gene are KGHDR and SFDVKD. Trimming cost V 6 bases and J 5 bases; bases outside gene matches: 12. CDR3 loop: CATSKPRGQGGTGELFF. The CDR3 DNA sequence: TGTGCCACCAGTAAACCTCGGGGACAGGGAGGGACCGGGGAGCTGTTTTTT.

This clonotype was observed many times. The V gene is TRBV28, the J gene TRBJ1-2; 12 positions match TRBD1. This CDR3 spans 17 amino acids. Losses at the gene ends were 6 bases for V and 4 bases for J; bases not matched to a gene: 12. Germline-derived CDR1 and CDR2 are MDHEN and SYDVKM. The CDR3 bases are TGTGCCAGCAGAGGCCCGGGACAGGGGGCTGGTAGCTATGGCTACACCTTC. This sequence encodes CASRGPGQGAGSYGYTF.

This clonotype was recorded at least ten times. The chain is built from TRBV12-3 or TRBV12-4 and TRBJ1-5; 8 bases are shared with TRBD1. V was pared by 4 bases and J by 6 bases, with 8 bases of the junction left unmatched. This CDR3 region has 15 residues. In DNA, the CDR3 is TGTGCCAGCAGTTCGGCAGGGGGCGCGGGTCAGCCCCAGCATTTT. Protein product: CASSSAGGAGQPQHF.

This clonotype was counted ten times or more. The CDR3 nucleotides are TGCGCCAGCAGCTGGGGACCGACAGATACGCAGTATTTT. Translating it yields CASSWGPTDTQYF. The chain is built from TRBV5-1 and TRBJ2-3, with D perhaps matching TRBD1 or TRBD2 (5 bases each). Trimming stripped 3 bases from V and 3 bases from J, with 8 bases between. CDR3 size: 13 residues. The germline CDR1 and CDR2 sequences are SGHRS and YFSETQ.

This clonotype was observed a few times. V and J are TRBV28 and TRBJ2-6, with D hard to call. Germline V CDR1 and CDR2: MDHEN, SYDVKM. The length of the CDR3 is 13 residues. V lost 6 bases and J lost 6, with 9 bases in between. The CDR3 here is CASRISEANVLTF. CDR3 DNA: TGTGCCAGCAGGATCTCAGAGGCCAACGTCCTGACTTTC.

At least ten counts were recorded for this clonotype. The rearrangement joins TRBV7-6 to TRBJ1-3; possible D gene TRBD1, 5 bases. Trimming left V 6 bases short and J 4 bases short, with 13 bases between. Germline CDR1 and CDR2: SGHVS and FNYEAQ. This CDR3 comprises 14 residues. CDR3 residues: CASSLGQPGNTIYF. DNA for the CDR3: TGTGCCAGCAGTTTGGGGCAGCCGGGAAACACCATATATTTT.

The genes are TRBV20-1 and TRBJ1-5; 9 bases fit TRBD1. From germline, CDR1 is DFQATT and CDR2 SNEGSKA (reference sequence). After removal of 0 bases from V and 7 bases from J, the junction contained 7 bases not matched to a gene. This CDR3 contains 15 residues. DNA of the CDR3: TGCAGTGCTAGAGATCATGGGACAGGGACACAGCCCCAGCATTTT. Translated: CSARDHGTGTQPQHF.

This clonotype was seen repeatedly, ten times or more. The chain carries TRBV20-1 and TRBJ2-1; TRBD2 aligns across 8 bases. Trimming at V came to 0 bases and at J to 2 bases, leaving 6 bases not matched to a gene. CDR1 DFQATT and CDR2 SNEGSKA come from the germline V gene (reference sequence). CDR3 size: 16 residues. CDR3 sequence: CSARDRSGLAYNEQFF. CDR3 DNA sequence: TGCAGTGCTAGAGATCGGTCGGGACTAGCCTACAATGAGCAGTTCTTC.

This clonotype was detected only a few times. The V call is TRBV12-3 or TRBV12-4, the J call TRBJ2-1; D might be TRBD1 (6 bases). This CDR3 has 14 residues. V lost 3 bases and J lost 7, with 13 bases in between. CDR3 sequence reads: CASSFLRGRNEQFF. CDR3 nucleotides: TGTGCCAGCAGTTTTCTCAGGGGTAGGAATGAGCAGTTCTTC.

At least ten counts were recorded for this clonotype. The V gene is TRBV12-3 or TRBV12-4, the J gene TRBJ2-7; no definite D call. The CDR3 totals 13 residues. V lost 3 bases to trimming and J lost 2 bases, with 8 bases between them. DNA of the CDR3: TGTGCCAGCAGTTTGCCCCCTCCCTACGAGCAGTACTTC. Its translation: CASSLPPPYEQYF.

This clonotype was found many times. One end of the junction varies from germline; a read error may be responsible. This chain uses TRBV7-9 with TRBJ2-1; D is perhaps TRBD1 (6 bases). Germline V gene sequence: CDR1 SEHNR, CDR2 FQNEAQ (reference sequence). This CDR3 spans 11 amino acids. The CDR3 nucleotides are TGTGCCAGCAGCTTAGCCGGGACATCGGTCTTC. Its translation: CASSLAGTSVF. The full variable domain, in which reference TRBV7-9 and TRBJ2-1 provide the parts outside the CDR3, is DTGVSQNPRHKITKRGQNVTFRCDPISEHNRLYWYRQTLGQGPEFLTYFQNEAQLEKSRLLSDRFSAERPKGSFSTLEIQRTEQGDSAMYLCASSLAGTSVFGPGTRLTVL.

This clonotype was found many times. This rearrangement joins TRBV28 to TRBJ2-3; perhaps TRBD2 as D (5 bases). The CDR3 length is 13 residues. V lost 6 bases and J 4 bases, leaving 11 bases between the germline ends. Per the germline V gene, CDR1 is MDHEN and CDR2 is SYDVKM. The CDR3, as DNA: TGTGCCAGCAGCTCGTGGCGGGCAGATACGCAGTATTTT. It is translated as CASSSWRADTQYF. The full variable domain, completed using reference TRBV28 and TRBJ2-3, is DVKVTQSSRYLVKRTGEKVFLECVQDMDHENMFWYRQDPGLGLRLIYFSYDVKMKEKGDIPEGYSVSREKKERFSLILESASTNQTSMYLCASSSWRADTQYFGPGTRLTVL.

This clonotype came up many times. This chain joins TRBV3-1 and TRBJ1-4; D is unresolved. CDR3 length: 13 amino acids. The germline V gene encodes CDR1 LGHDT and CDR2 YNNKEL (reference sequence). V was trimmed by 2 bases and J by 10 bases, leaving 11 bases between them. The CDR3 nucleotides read TGTGCCAGCAGCCAACAAATAGGAGGAAAACTGTTTTTT. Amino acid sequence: CASSQQIGGKLFF.